The clone carrying this T cell receptor (beta chain) was seen more than once but under ten times. Its antigen is unidentified. TCRdb ran MiXCR on the 5' RACE reads and lists one entry per CDR3 protein. The table has 60,000 or so distinct CDR3 sequences, around 9.3% seen once. This entry belongs to a study of early T cells in non-severe SARS-CoV-2 infection. Study results and limitations: VDJdb-based annotation leaned toward anti-spike CD8 responses and missed private and CD4 specificities.

CDR3 size: 12 residues. The V end was cut by 3 bases, the J end by 5 bases, with 11 bases between. Germline values: CDR1 GTSNPN, CDR2 SVGIG (reference sequence). The TCR was taken from an adult who was a healthcare worker with PCR-confirmed SARS-CoV-2 infection or an uninfected control (not recorded which). V usage is TRBV30 and J usage is TRBJ2-7; the D gene is possibly TRBD1 (5 bases). Sequencing used whole blood, obtained at baseline. The CDR3 is CAWSLQGNEQYF. The CDR3 nucleotides are TGTGCCTGGAGCCTTCAGGGCAACGAGCAGTACTTC.